Presented here are 28 T cell receptor beta chains from one specimen sequenced in a study of cytomegalovirus exposure and HLA in healthy donors. The PCR used 60 Vbeta and 13 Jbeta primers. Assay: immunoSEQ multiplex PCR; the TCRdb copy retains only in-frame clones and omits some. In all, the sample yields just over 50,000 clones. The source material was PBMCs. The receptors stem from a woman aged 60 to 75 in good health and CMV-seropositive.

CDR3 nucleotide sequence: TGCGCCAGCAGCCAGCAAAAAACAGGGGCCTACGAGCAGTACTTC. Protein sequence: CASSQQKTGAYEQYF. J is TRBJ2-7 and V is TRBV4-3, with 7 bases identical to TRBD1. The CDR3 is 15 amino acids. The V gene end was trimmed by 3 bases and the J gene end by 2 bases; junction bases not matched to a gene: 7. Germline CDR1 reads LGHNA; CDR2 reads YSLEER.

The V call is TRBV6-5, the J call TRBJ2-1; 7 bases agree with TRBD2. The germline V gene encodes CDR1 MNHEY and CDR2 SVGAGI. The CDR3 is 12 amino acids. V lost 6 bases, J lost 9 bases, and 5 bases stayed unmatched. CDR3 amino acids: CASSPSGVEQFF. Written as DNA, the CDR3 is TGTGCCAGCAGCCCGAGCGGGGTTGAGCAGTTCTTC.

The chain is built from TRBV11-2 and TRBJ2-7, with D possibly matching TRBD1 (7 bases). This CDR3 is 15 amino acids long. The V gene lost 2 bases and the J gene lost 2 bases, with 13 bases spanning the gap. Germline V gene sequence: CDR1 SGHAT, CDR2 FQNNGV. CDR3 protein: CASSLSRDRPYEQYF. The CDR3 nucleotides are TGTGCCAGCAGCTTATCGCGGGACAGACCCTACGAGCAGTACTTC.

This chain links TRBV4-3 with TRBJ2-1; D call uncertain. Germline V CDR1 and CDR2: LGHNA, YSLEER. The CDR3 runs to 11 residues. Between the trimmed V and J ends, which lost 2 bases and 10 bases, there was a span of 6 bases. The CDR3 coding sequence is TGCGCCAGCAGCCAAAAATCAGAGCAGTTCTTC. It specifies CASSQKSEQFF.

The rearrangement joins TRBV4-1 to TRBJ1-1, with unresolved D. The CDR3 runs to 12 residues. V was shortened by 4 bases and J by 8 bases, with 11 bases between the two germline ends. CDR1 MGHRA and CDR2 YSYEKL come from the germline V gene. CDR3 bases: TGCGCCAGCAGCCGGTCTGGGCCGGAAGCTTTCTTT. Amino acid sequence: CASSRSGPEAFF.

The genes are TRBV7-2 and TRBJ1-6, with D maybe TRBD1 (6 bases). The CDR3 is 15 amino acids. Germline V gene sequence: CDR1 SGHTA, CDR2 FQGNSA. V gave up 5 bases and J gave up 5 bases, with 13 bases separating them. The chain's CDR3 is CASSLGQLDNSPLHF. The CDR3 nucleotides read TGTGCCAGCAGCCTAGGACAGCTAGATAATTCACCCCTCCACTTT.

The rearrangement links TRBV28 to TRBJ1-6; D possibly corresponds to TRBD1 (6 bases). Trimming cost V 4 bases and J 16 bases, with 17 bases left between them. The CDR3 has 13 residues. CDR1 and CDR2 (germline): MDHEN, SYDVKM. DNA of the CDR3: TGTGCCAGCAGTTCCCCCGCCCCGCAGGGGCTCCACTTT. Protein sequence: CASSSPAPQGLHF. The variable domain in full, completed from reference TRBV28 and TRBJ1-6, reads DVKVTQSSRYLVKRTGEKVFLECVQDMDHENMFWYRQDPGLGLRLIYFSYDVKMKEKGDIPEGYSVSREKKERFSLILESASTNQTSMYLCASSSPAPQGLHFGNGTRLTVT.

The rearrangement joins TRBV6-5 to TRBJ2-7; the D gene is possibly TRBD1 (5 bases). This CDR3 is built from 15 residues. Germline V lookup: CDR1 MNHEY, CDR2 SVGAGI. V lost 0 bases, J lost 6 bases, and 15 bases lay in between. The CDR3 DNA reads TGTGCCAGCAGTTACTCGATCTTGCAGGGAACCGAGCAGTACTTC. Its protein product is CASSYSILQGTEQYF.

CDR3: CASSLRSRATNEKLFF. The CDR3 nucleotides are TGCGCCAGCAGCTTGCGTAGCCGAGCAACTAATGAAAAACTGTTTTTT. The rearrangement joins TRBV5-1 to TRBJ1-4; the D is unclear. V lost 1 base to trimming and J lost 0 bases, with 10 bases between them. Germline V CDR1 and CDR2: SGHRS, YFSETQ. There are 16 residues in the CDR3.

The chain links TRBV10-3 to TRBJ1-5; 8 bases match TRBD1. CDR1 is ENHRY and CDR2 is SYGVKD in the germline V gene. Trimming at V came to 4 bases and at J to 5 bases, leaving 4 bases not matched to a gene. This CDR3 comprises 14 residues. CDR3 protein: CAISAQGADQPQHF. The CDR3 DNA reads as TGTGCCATCAGTGCTCAGGGGGCGGATCAGCCCCAGCATTTT.

The chain combines TRBV7-9 with TRBJ2-7; TRBD2 matches at 9 bases. V lost 1 base and J lost 5; bases outside the gene matches: 9. This CDR3 comprises 16 residues. Germline CDR1 reads SEHNR; CDR2 reads FQNEAQ (reference sequence). The CDR3 DNA is TGTGCCAGCAGCTTAGAAGGTTTTAGCGGGGGCCACGAGCAGTACTTC. It translates to CASSLEGFSGGHEQYF. Full variable domain (remainder filled in from reference TRBV7-9 and TRBJ2-7): DTGVSQNPRHKITKRGQNVTFRCDPISEHNRLYWYRQTLGQGPEFLTYFQNEAQLEKSRLLSDRFSAERPKGSFSTLEIQRTEQGDSAMYLCASSLEGFSGGHEQYFGPGTRLTVT.

J is TRBJ1-2 and V is TRBV4-1, with TRBD1 identical over 7 bases. Germline lookup yields CDR1 MGHRA and CDR2 YSYEKL. The CDR3 covers 16 residues. The ends lost 0 bases at V and 3 bases at J; junction bases unmatched: 7. CDR3 in DNA: TGCGCCAGCAGCCAAGAATGGACAGGCAAGCACTATGGCTACACCTTC. It translates to CASSQEWTGKHYGYTF.

The chain recombines TRBV15 with TRBJ1-5; 12 nucleotides align to TRBD1. Germline V lookup: CDR1 LNHNV, CDR2 YYDKDF (reference sequence). Unmatched junction bases numbered 11, after V lost 8 bases and J lost 0 bases. The CDR3 is 18 amino acids. CDR3 nucleotide sequence: TGTGCCACCGGTCCGGGACAGGGGGCTAAATTTAGCAATCAGCCCCAGCATTTT. Amino acid sequence: CATGPGQGAKFSNQPQHF. Full variable domain (missing parts from reference TRBV15 and TRBJ1-5): DAMVIQNPRYQVTQFGKPVTLSCSQTLNHNVMYWYQQKSSQAPKLLFHYYDKDFNNEADTPDNFQSRRPNTSFCFLDIRSPGLGDTAMYLCATGPGQGAKFSNQPQHFGDGTRLSIL.

This chain joins TRBV6-5 and TRBJ1-2, with 8 bases aligning to TRBD1. The CDR3 consists of 15 residues. The V gene end was trimmed by 5 bases and the J gene end by 2 bases; junction bases not matched to a gene: 7. The germline gives CDR1 MNHEY, CDR2 SVGAGI. CDR3: CASSPGQGTNYGYTF. CDR3 in DNA: TGTGCCAGCAGTCCAGGACAGGGCACGAACTATGGCTACACCTTC.

This chain links TRBV7-9 with TRBJ2-5, with TRBD2 identical over 16 bases. Unmatched junction bases numbered 6, after V lost 3 bases and J lost 5 bases. The CDR3 consists of 17 residues. Germline V gene lookup returns CDR1 SEHNR and CDR2 FQNEAQ (reference sequence). The CDR3 DNA reads as TGTGCCAGCAGCTTGGGACTAGCGGGGGGGCATGAGGAGACCCAGTACTTC. Residues: CASSLGLAGGHEETQYF.

The chain joins TRBV19 to TRBJ1-3; D not certain. Germline CDR1 LNHDA, CDR2 SQIVND (reference sequence). Trimming took 3 bases from V and 0 from J, leaving 6 bases between them. There are 14 residues in the CDR3. The CDR3 loop reads CASSITVSGNTIYF. DNA for the CDR3: TGTGCCAGTAGTATCACTGTCTCTGGAAACACCATATATTTT.

The chain has TRBV2 and TRBJ1-4; 9 bases agree with TRBD1. V gave up 5 bases and J gave up 8 bases; unmatched junction bases: 6. Germline V lookup: CDR1 SNHLY, CDR2 FYNNEI. CDR3 length equals 14 residues. This CDR3 is CASSIQGAGEKLFF. The CDR3 DNA reads as TGTGCCAGCAGTATACAGGGGGCGGGAGAAAAACTGTTTTTT.

V gene TRBV5-1 combines with J gene TRBJ1-6, with D tentatively TRBD1 (6 bases). Germline lookup yields CDR1 SGHRS and CDR2 YFSETQ. The CDR3 runs 14 residues. With 0 bases removed from V and 7 bases from J, the gap between germline ends came to 8 bases. The CDR3 sequence is CASSLGQENSPLHF. The CDR3 nucleotides read TGCGCCAGCAGCTTGGGACAGGAGAATTCACCCCTCCACTTT.

The chain couples TRBV18 to TRBJ2-3, with TRBD2 identical over 10 bases. The trim removed 0 bases at V and 10 bases at J, leaving 7 bases unmatched. The germline CDR1 and CDR2 sequences are KGHSH and LQKENI. The CDR3 sequence is 15 residues long. Here the CDR3 reads CASSPPRTSGIAQYF. DNA for the CDR3: TGTGCCAGCTCACCACCGCGGACTAGCGGCATTGCGCAGTATTTT.

V usage is TRBV7-2 and J usage is TRBJ2-7, with a possible D match to TRBD1 (7 bases). Germline CDR1 reads SGHTA; CDR2 reads FQGNSA. Trimming shortened V by 6 bases and J by 0 bases, and 12 bases separated the two germline ends. This CDR3 comprises 14 residues. This CDR3 reads CASRSGGSSYEQYF. CDR3 coding DNA: TGTGCCAGCAGATCAGGGGGGAGCTCCTACGAGCAGTACTTC.

The gene calls are TRBV4-1 and TRBJ1-4, with D uncertain. V shed 1 base and J shed 6 bases, with 12 bases lying between them. CDR1 is MGHRA and CDR2 is YSYEKL in the germline V gene. The CDR3 runs 15 residues. CDR3 loop: CASSQVTSQYEKLFF. DNA for the CDR3: TGCGCCAGCAGCCAAGTAACCAGTCAGTATGAAAAACTGTTTTTT.

The chain employs TRBV27 and TRBJ2-7; 7 bases fit TRBD2. Looked up from germline, CDR1 is MNHEY and CDR2 is SMNVEV (reference sequence). This CDR3 has 14 amino acids. The V segment lost 4 bases and the J segment 0 bases; nucleotides outside the gene matches: 3. CDR3: CASSSRGSSYEQYF. The CDR3 nucleotides are TGTGCCAGCAGTTCGCGGGGGAGCTCCTACGAGCAGTACTTC.

The J gene is TRBJ1-4, the V gene TRBV7-2; D is perhaps TRBD1 (6 bases). This CDR3 has 14 residues. Germline V gene lookup returns CDR1 SGHTA and CDR2 FQGNSA. Deletions cut 4 bases from V and 7 bases from J, with 13 bases between. CDR3 region: CASSSWGQSEKLFF. CDR3 coding DNA: TGTGCCAGCAGCTCCTGGGGGCAGAGTGAAAAACTGTTTTTT.

The chain employs TRBV27 and TRBJ2-1; 8 nucleotides align to TRBD1. CDR3 length: 13 amino acids. Germline V gene lookup returns CDR1 MNHEY and CDR2 SMNVEV (reference sequence). V shed 7 bases, J shed 2 bases, and the junction held 1 base outside the gene matches. The CDR3 DNA reads as TGTGCCAGCAAGACAGGGGCCTACAATGAGCAGTTCTTC. Its protein is CASKTGAYNEQFF.

V gene TRBV19 combines with J gene TRBJ1-5, with unresolved D. The germline V gene has CDR1 LNHDA and CDR2 SQIVND (reference sequence). This CDR3 contains 14 residues. V was pared by 4 bases and J by 0 bases, with 7 bases between. The CDR3 spells CASSTTGSNQPQHF. The CDR3 nucleotides are TGTGCCAGTAGTACGACGGGTAGCAATCAGCCCCAGCATTTT. Full variable domain (missing parts from reference TRBV19 and TRBJ1-5): DGGITQSPKYLFRKEGQNVTLSCEQNLNHDAMYWYRQDPGQGLRLIYYSQIVNDFQKGDIAEGYSVSREKKESFPLTVTSAQKNPTAFYLCASSTTGSNQPQHFGDGTRLSIL.

J is TRBJ2-1 and V is TRBV7-9; 7 nucleotides match TRBD1. Looked up from germline, CDR1 is SEHNR and CDR2 is FQNEAQ (reference sequence). The CDR3 covers 15 residues. The V segment lost 9 bases and the J segment 0 bases; nucleotides outside the gene matches: 8. Here the CDR3 reads CASGRGQASYNEQFF. DNA for the CDR3: TGTGCCAGTGGTAGAGGACAGGCCTCCTACAATGAGCAGTTCTTC.

The chain is built from TRBV18 and TRBJ2-7; unclear D gene. The CDR3 sequence is 13 residues long. CDR1 KGHSH and CDR2 LQKENI come from the germline V gene. Trimming shortened V by 3 bases and J by 6 bases, and 12 bases separated the two germline ends. CDR3 coding DNA: TGTGCCAGCTCACCGATTGAGATTACCGAGCAGTACTTC. Amino acid sequence: CASSPIEITEQYF.

The chain uses TRBV19 and TRBJ2-7, with TRBD1 matching 8 bases. Unmatched junction bases numbered 4, after V lost 6 bases and J lost 0 bases. Germline CDR1 and CDR2: LNHDA and SQIVND (reference sequence). This CDR3 is 14 amino acids long. The CDR3 bases are TGTGCCAGTAGCACCGGGACAGGCTCCTACGAGCAGTACTTC. Its translation is CASSTGTGSYEQYF.